The rows below give T cell receptor beta chains drawn from one sample of a study of T-cell reconstitution after alpha-beta-depleted transplantation in children. TCRdb re-called the PCR reads through MiXCR, storing one row per CDR3 protein. The table has tens of thousands of distinct CDR3 sequences, 14% seen once; the top ten hold 27%. Source: PBMCs, mostly from graft donor cells, taken 180 days after TCRalphabeta/CD19-depleted stem cell transplant. The origin of the receptors is a male patient aged 2-15 years who had a stem cell transplant for acute lymphoblastic leukemia, so the T cells may come from the graft donor. CDR3s include the opening cysteine and the closing phenylalanine or tryptophan. A D gene is named only where the DNA matches it firmly. Some rows have no size entry. The others give once, few or many, or a class for an expanded clone.

NA | few | TRBJ1-1 | TRBV7-3 | CASSLKGRNTEAFF | TGTGCCAGCAGCTTGAAGGGAAGGAACACTGAAGCTTTCTTT
NA | NA | TRBJ2-7 | TRBV27 | CASSRHYEQYF | TGTGCCAGCAGTCGCCACTACGAGCAGTACTTC
TRBD2 | medium-sized | TRBJ2-7 | TRBV7-9 | CASSTPRDYPPDAEQYF | TGTGCCAGCAGCACCCCCCGGGACTACCCACCGGATGCCGAGCAGTACTTC
TRBD1 | many | TRBJ2-4 | TRBV7-9 | CASSLGTGVIQYF | TGTGCCAGCAGCTTAGGGACAGGCGTAATTCAGTACTTC
NA | NA | TRBJ2-5 | TRBV27 | CSSRYRRQETQYF | TGTTCCAGTCGTTACAGGCGACAAGAGACCCAGTACTTC
TRBD2 | few | TRBJ2-1 | TRBV6-5 | CASSYAPGLGYNEQFF | TGTGCCAGCAGTTACGCTCCGGGACTAGGATACAATGAGCAGTTCTTC
TRBD1 | NA | TRBJ1-4 | TRBV10-3 | CAISTPGTDNEKLFF | TGTGCCATCAGCACTCCCGGGACAGACAACGAAAAACTGTTTTTT
TRBD1 | few | TRBJ1-2 | TRBV25-1 | CASSPGQVHYGYTF | TGTGCCAGCAGTCCTGGACAGGTACACTATGGCTACACCTTC
TRBD1 | few | TRBJ2-5 | TRBV5-8 | CASSLGDRGGETQYF | TGTGCCAGCAGCTTGGGGGACAGGGGTGGGGAGACCCAGTACTTC
NA | NA | TRBJ2-4 | TRBV21-1 | CASSGRTPKNIQYF | TGTGCCAGCAGCGGACGGACACCCAAAAACATTCAGTACTTC
TRBD2 | many | TRBJ2-7 | TRBV29-1 | CSVEAGEAYEQYF | TGCAGCGTTGAGGCGGGAGAAGCCTACGAGCAGTACTTC